The sequence of this TCR beta chain was determined in a study of cytomegalovirus exposure and HLA in healthy donors. Whole-study findings and limits: Reports indicate that TCR beta sequences accurately predicted the HLA-A and HLA-B alleles of most subjects.

Concerning this clone: Its target is not known.

PCR employed 60 Vbeta and 13 Jbeta primers. This table comes from immunoSEQ multiplex PCR, and its TCRdb copy is limited to in-frame clones, with some not included. The data contain around 180,000 clones, about 77% of them singletons. Material for sequencing was PBMCs. This clonotype originated in a man aged 60-69 years in good health and CMV-seronegative.

CDR3 sequence: CASSSGLAGVWEQFF. CDR3 sequence (DNA): TGTGCCAGCAGTTCGGGACTAGCGGGGGTCTGGGAGCAGTTCTTC. This chain links TRBV27 with TRBJ2-1, with 14 bases fitting TRBD2. J was trimmed by 10 bases and V by 4 bases; bases with no gene match: 6. Per the germline V gene, CDR1 is MNHEY and CDR2 is SMNVEV (reference sequence). The CDR3 is made up of 15 amino acids.